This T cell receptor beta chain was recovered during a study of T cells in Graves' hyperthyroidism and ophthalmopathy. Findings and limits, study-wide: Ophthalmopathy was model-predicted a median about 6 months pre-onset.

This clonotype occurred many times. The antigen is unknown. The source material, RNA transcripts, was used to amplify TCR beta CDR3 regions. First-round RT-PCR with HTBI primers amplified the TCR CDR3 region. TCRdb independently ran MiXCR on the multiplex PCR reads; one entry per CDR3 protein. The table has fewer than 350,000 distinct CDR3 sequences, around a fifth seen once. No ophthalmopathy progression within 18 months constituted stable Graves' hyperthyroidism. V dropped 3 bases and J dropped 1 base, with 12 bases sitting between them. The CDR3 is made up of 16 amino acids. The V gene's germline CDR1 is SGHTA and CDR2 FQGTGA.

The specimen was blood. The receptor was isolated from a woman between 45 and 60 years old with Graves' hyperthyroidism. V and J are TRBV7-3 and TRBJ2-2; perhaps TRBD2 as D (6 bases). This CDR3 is CASSFQQAGNTGELFF. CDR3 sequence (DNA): TGTGCCAGCAGCTTTCAGCAAGCGGGGAACACCGGGGAGCTGTTTTTT.